The 12 T cell receptor beta chains presented below share a single source sample, sequenced in a study of blood T cells in healthy people across ages. PCR was performed a second time for roughly 7 to 11 cycles using a sample-barcoded 5' primer and a J-beta primer mix. Each CDR3 protein gets one entry after TCRdb re-called the 5' RACE reads with MiXCR. The sample shows about 580,000 distinct CDR3 sequences, roughly 43% of them seen only once. Sequencing was carried out using blood. These receptors all come from a man older than 75 in good health.

There are a few counts of this clonotype. The chain combines TRBV15 with TRBJ2-1; TRBD2 might be the D (6 bases). The germline V gene has CDR1 LNHNV and CDR2 YYDKDF (reference sequence). There are 14 residues in the CDR3. Trimming removed 5 bases from V and 0 bases from J, with 8 bases in between. In DNA form, the CDR3 reads TGTGCCACCAGCCTAGCGAGCTCCTACAATGAGCAGTTCTTC. This encodes CATSLASSYNEQFF.

The rearrangement uses TRBV6-2 or TRBV6-3 and TRBJ2-7, with 9 bases fitting TRBD1. The trim removed 0 bases at V and 0 bases at J, leaving 3 bases unmatched. This CDR3 contains 16 residues. Germline V gene sequence: CDR1 MNHEY, CDR2 SVGEGT. Here the CDR3 reads CASSYSGTGNSYEQYF. The CDR3 DNA reads TGTGCCAGCAGTTACTCCGGGACAGGGAACTCCTACGAGCAGTACTTC.

This clonotype was recorded only once. A much larger clone differs from this one at a single base, so this may be a read error. The rearrangement joins TRBV20-1 to TRBJ2-7, with 10 bases fitting TRBD1. The germline CDR1 and CDR2 sequences are DFQATT and SNEGSKA (reference sequence). The V gene end was trimmed by 5 bases and the J gene end by 5 bases; junction bases not matched to a gene: 3. The CDR3 contains 12 residues. CDR3 nucleotides: TGCAGTGCTGGGGGACAGGGGAACGAGCAGTACTTC. This translates into CSAGGQGNEQYF.

This chain connects TRBV18 to TRBJ2-1; 7 nucleotides match TRBD2. Unmatched junction bases numbered 9, after V lost 5 bases and J lost 11 bases. The CDR3 loop spans 13 amino acids. CDR1 and CDR2 from the germline V gene are KGHSH and LQKENI. The CDR3 bases are TGTGCCAGCTCAGGGGGGACTATTCCGAAGCAGTTCTTC. It translates to CASSGGTIPKQFF.

The chain uses TRBV7-8 and TRBJ1-5; 7 bases fit TRBD1. Germline V gene sequence: CDR1 SGHVS, CDR2 FQNEAQ. V dropped 2 bases and J dropped 3; count of bases not matched to a gene: 7. The CDR3 is 16 amino acids. Here the CDR3 reads CASSLSTGFTNQPQHF. The CDR3 DNA is TGTGCCAGCAGCTTATCGACAGGGTTCACCAATCAGCCCCAGCATTTT.

This clonotype came up many times. The chain combines TRBV6-5 with TRBJ1-1; the D gene is possibly TRBD1 (5 bases). Germline V gene lookup returns CDR1 MNHEY and CDR2 SVGAGI. Trimming cost V 0 bases and J 1 base, with 12 bases left between them. The CDR3 runs to 16 residues. In nucleotides, the CDR3 is TGTGCCAGCAGTTACTCGGCAGGGCAAAGGAACACTGAAGCTTTCTTT. Translation gives CASSYSAGQRNTEAFF.

This clonotype was detected many times. The chain couples TRBV20-1 to TRBJ2-3; the D gene could be TRBD1 or TRBD2 (6 bases each). This CDR3 has 12 amino acids. Per the germline V gene, CDR1 is DFQATT and CDR2 is SNEGSKA (reference sequence). The ends were cut back, 3 bases at V and 6 bases at J, with 10 bases in the middle. The CDR3 nucleotides read TGCAGTGCTAGTGAAGGGGGGGATACGCAGTATTTT. Its protein is CSASEGGDTQYF.

To note about this clonotype: This may be a read error, as it is one base from a much larger clone. The V call is TRBV6-6, the J call TRBJ2-3, with 8 bases that match TRBD2. In germline, CDR1 is MNHNY, CDR2 SVGAGI (reference sequence). This CDR3 is built from 14 residues. DNA for the CDR3: TGTGCCTGCAGTCTAGCGGGCAGAACAGATACGCAGTATTTT. Translation: CACSLAGRTDTQYF.

V usage is TRBV20-1 and J usage is TRBJ1-2; 7 bases agree with TRBD1. Per the germline V gene, CDR1 is DFQATT and CDR2 is SNEGSKA (reference sequence). The junction had 14 bases not matched to a gene; V was cut back by 4 bases and J by 6 bases. The CDR3 is 15 amino acids. The CDR3 bases are TGCAGTGCTACTAGAGGTGGAGGGGGCGTTGATGGCTACACCTTC. It yields the protein CSATRGGGGVDGYTF.

This clonotype has a handful of counts. The CDR3 DNA follows: TGTGCCAGCAGCTTAGACTCTCGAATAACCACAGATACGCAGTATTTT. It translates to CASSLDSRITTDTQYF. The gene calls are TRBV7-9 and TRBJ2-3, with unresolved D. Germline loops: CDR1 SEHNR, CDR2 FQNEAQ (reference sequence). The CDR3 is 16 residues long. V lost 1 base and J 2 bases, leaving 13 bases between the germline ends.

Comment on this clonotype: This may come from a read error, since a much larger clone is one base off. V is TRBV29-1 and J is TRBJ2-3, with D possibly being TRBD2 (5 bases). Germline CDR1 reads SQVTM; CDR2 reads ANQGSEA. The CDR3 runs to 11 residues. The CDR3 coding sequence is TGCAGCGGAGAGGGTCCAGATACGCGGTATTTT. It is translated as CSGEGPDTRYF.

The chain has TRBV5-1 and TRBJ1-2, with D possibly matching TRBD1 (5 bases). CDR1 and CDR2 from the germline V gene are SGHRS and YFSETQ. This CDR3 contains 12 residues. The V gene lost 0 bases and the J gene lost 8 bases, with 8 bases spanning the gap. The CDR3: CASSLDRRGYTF. CDR3 coding DNA: TGCGCCAGCAGCTTGGACAGGCGCGGCTACACCTTC.